Following are 31 T cell receptor beta chains from one sample sequenced in a study of blood T cell repertoires in COVID-19. The table came from immunoSEQ multiplex PCR; TCRdb's copy has only in-frame clones and leaves some out. Among 100,000 to 150,000 clones, around 81% were seen once, and the ten largest hold about a sixth. The sequenced sample was peripheral blood. These receptors originate from a young man with COVID-19, enrolled during active disease.

J is TRBJ1-2 and V is TRBV13; perhaps TRBD1 as D (5 bases). Trimming pared 5 bases from V and 0 bases from J, leaving 13 bases between. The CDR3 has 15 residues. Per the germline V gene, CDR1 is PRHDT and CDR2 is FYEKMQ (reference sequence). The CDR3 sequence: CASSERQFSNYGYTF. CDR3 DNA: TGTGCCAGCAGCGAAAGACAGTTCTCTAACTATGGCTACACCTTC.

The rearrangement joins TRBV19 to TRBJ1-5; unclear D gene. The V and J ends lost 3 bases and 7 bases respectively, with 16 bases between them. The CDR3 loop spans 15 amino acids. The germline V gene encodes CDR1 LNHDA and CDR2 SQIVND (reference sequence). CDR3 in DNA: TGTGCCAGTAGTATCTCCGGGTTGGTTGGACAGCCCCAGCATTTT. This gives the protein CASSISGLVGQPQHF.

This chain uses TRBV30 with TRBJ1-2; D is possibly TRBD1 (5 bases). Germline V CDR1 and CDR2: GTSNPN, SVGIG (reference sequence). The CDR3 extends over 15 amino acids. V dropped 3 bases and J dropped 4 bases, with 18 bases sitting between them. Written as DNA, the CDR3 is TGTGCCTGGAGCGTAGGTCCAGGGTCAGGCTATGGCTACACCTTC. Translated, it gives CAWSVGPGSGYGYTF.

The V and J genes are TRBV12-5 and TRBJ1-1; D not certain. There are 14 residues in the CDR3. Germline loops: CDR1 LGHNT, CDR2 FRNRAP. With 3 bases removed from V and 4 bases from J, the gap between germline ends came to 12 bases. The CDR3 reads CASGLAVRGTEAFF. The CDR3 DNA reads TGTGCTAGTGGTTTAGCGGTTAGAGGCACTGAAGCTTTCTTT.

J is TRBJ1-1 and V is TRBV7-3; D gene unclear. Germline CDR1 and CDR2: SGHTA and FQGTGA. The length of the CDR3 is 13 residues. Trimming stripped 6 bases from V and 4 bases from J, with 12 bases between. In DNA, the CDR3 is TGTGCCAGCAGTCCGGGGTGGGGCACTGAAGCTTTCTTT. Its protein product is CASSPGWGTEAFF.

This clone appeared once. A read error may produce the germline difference seen at one junction end. The chain employs TRBV5-5 and TRBJ1-3; 9 bases are a match to TRBD1. The CDR3 runs 16 residues. Germline CDR1 reads SGHKS; CDR2 reads YYEKEE (reference sequence). The CDR3 nucleotides are TGTGCCAGCAGCTTCTCCGGGACAGGGAAGGGAATCACCATATATTTT. This encodes CASSFSGTGKGITIYF.

The chain has TRBV5-6 and TRBJ2-1; 8 bases map to TRBD1. The CDR3 contains 18 residues. Germline V lookup: CDR1 SGHDT, CDR2 YYEEEE. The trim removed 0 bases at V and 5 bases at J, leaving 13 bases unmatched. The CDR3 DNA follows: TGTGCCAGCAGCTTGGGATACGGAGGCCAGGGGGCTCACAATGAGCAGTTCTTC. Translated, it gives CASSLGYGGQGAHNEQFF.

This chain connects TRBV6-5 to TRBJ1-1; 8 nucleotides agree with TRBD1. V shed 5 bases, J shed 0 bases, and the junction held 2 bases outside the gene matches. CDR1 is MNHEY, CDR2 SVGAGI, per germline. The CDR3 totals 14 residues. CDR3 DNA: TGTGCCAGCAGTAGGACAGGGATGAACACTGAAGCTTTCTTT. Encoded protein: CASSRTGMNTEAFF.

This clone appeared once. Written as DNA, the CDR3 is TGTGCCATCAATCATGGACTTAACTATGGCTACACCTTC. It is translated as CAINHGLNYGYTF. The V and J genes are TRBV10-3 and TRBJ1-2; D gene uncertain. Germline V gene data show CDR1 as ENHRY and CDR2 as SYGVKD. CDR3 length: 13 residues. V was shortened by 7 bases and J by 1 base, with 10 bases between the two germline ends.

V usage is TRBV30 and J usage is TRBJ1-3, with 9 nucleotides matching TRBD1. Trimming at V came to 4 bases and at J to 8 bases, leaving 6 bases not matched to a gene. Germline V lookup: CDR1 GTSNPN, CDR2 SVGIG (reference sequence). The CDR3 spans 13 residues. CDR3 in amino acids: CAWKTGGSDTIYF. Written as DNA, the CDR3 is TGTGCCTGGAAGACAGGGGGTAGCGACACCATATATTTT.

The rearrangement links TRBV6-1 to TRBJ1-5, with 7 bases fitting TRBD1. The length of the CDR3 is 16 residues. J lost 6 bases, V lost 2 bases, and 10 bases had no gene match. The germline V gene encodes CDR1 MNHNS and CDR2 SASEGT. The DNA for the CDR3 is TGTGCCAGCAGTGAAAACCCGACAGGGAGCGGTCAGCCCCAGCATTTT. Protein product: CASSENPTGSGQPQHF.

The rearrangement uses TRBV5-3 and TRBJ2-5, with D possibly matching TRBD2 (5 bases). TRBV5-3 has ORF status, its function being uncertain. The CDR3 length is 17 residues. With 0 bases removed from V and 4 bases from J, the gap between germline ends came to 19 bases. The CDR3 protein is CARSLVLTNGVGETQYF. CDR3 in DNA: TGTGCCAGAAGCTTGGTCTTGACTAATGGTGTCGGAGAGACCCAGTACTTC.

The V gene is TRBV5-6, the J gene TRBJ1-1; D not certain. V lost 2 bases to trimming and J lost 10 bases, with 12 bases between them. Per the germline V gene, CDR1 is SGHDT and CDR2 is YYEEEE. This CDR3 comprises 12 residues. The CDR3: CASSLLEVGAFF. As DNA, the CDR3 is TGTGCCAGCAGCTTATTGGAGGTAGGAGCTTTCTTT.

Notes on this clone: One end of the junction is discordant with germline, which a read error may explain. The rearrangement joins TRBV7-7 to TRBJ2-5, with D unclear. Germline CDR1 is SSHAT and CDR2 is FNYEAQ (reference sequence). The CDR3 extends over 15 amino acids. CDR3 nucleotide sequence: TGTGCTAGCAGCTTAAACCAACTTTCCGAAGAGACCCAGTACTTC. Residues: CASSLNQLSEETQYF.

This CDR3 reads CASSEALQGDHTDTQYF. The CDR3 nucleotides are TGTGCCAGCAGTGAAGCGCTTCAGGGGGACCACACAGATACGCAGTATTTT. This sequence joins TRBV2 and TRBJ2-3, with 7 nucleotides matching TRBD1. Germline assignment: CDR1 SNHLY and CDR2 FYNNEI. The CDR3 is 17 amino acids. Trimming removed 0 bases from V and 2 bases from J; junction bases left unmatched: 8.

V and J are TRBV6-1 and TRBJ2-1; D is unresolved. This CDR3 is 15 amino acids long. V gave up 2 bases and J gave up 0 bases, with 8 bases separating them. Germline V gives CDR1 MNHNS, CDR2 SASEGT. Here the CDR3 DNA reads TGTGCCAGCAGTGAAAGCCCGAGCTCCTACAATGAGCAGTTCTTC. Protein sequence: CASSESPSSYNEQFF.

This sequence joins TRBV20-1 and TRBJ1-2; D call uncertain. This CDR3 has 13 amino acids. Germline V gene data show CDR1 as DFQATT and CDR2 as SNEGSKA (reference sequence). V lost 3 bases, J lost 4 bases, and 12 bases lay in between. The CDR3: CSASQNNGYGYTF. The DNA of the CDR3 is TGCAGTGCTAGTCAAAATAACGGCTATGGCTACACCTTC.

The V call is TRBV6-2 or TRBV6-3, the J call TRBJ2-1; 8 nucleotides match TRBD2. Trimming at V came to 2 bases and at J to 3 bases, leaving 12 bases not matched to a gene. The CDR3 consists of 18 residues. Germline V gene lookup returns CDR1 MNHEY and CDR2 SVGEGT. The CDR3 DNA follows: TGTGCCAGCAGTTACGGCGTTAGGCTAGCGGGCCGCTACAATGAGCAGTTCTTC. Protein: CASSYGVRLAGRYNEQFF.

This chain connects TRBV9 to TRBJ1-1; a possible D gene is TRBD1 (5 bases). The germline V gene has CDR1 SGDLS and CDR2 YYNGEE. V shed 4 bases and J shed 1 base, with 11 bases lying between them. The CDR3 totals 14 residues. CDR3 loop: CASSFSTGNTEAFF. The CDR3 coding sequence is TGTGCCAGCAGCTTCTCCACAGGGAACACTGAAGCTTTCTTT.

The chain combines TRBV13 with TRBJ2-7; D is possibly TRBD2 (5 bases). The CDR3 spans 15 residues. Germline V CDR1 and CDR2: PRHDT, FYEKMQ (reference sequence). Trimming cost V 5 bases and J 2 bases, with 16 bases left between them. The DNA of the CDR3 is TGTGCCAGCAGCCACCTCACCGGGGAGACCTACGAGCAGTACTTC. Its translation is CASSHLTGETYEQYF.

The gene calls are TRBV5-8 and TRBJ1-2; D may be TRBD1 (6 bases). This CDR3 contains 13 residues. Trimming took 2 bases from V and 4 from J, leaving 9 bases between them. Germline assignment: CDR1 SGHTS and CDR2 YDEGEE. CDR3 in DNA: TGTGCCAGCAGCTTCCTACAGGGCTATGGCTACACCTTC. Translation: CASSFLQGYGYTF.

This clone was seen just once. The chain has TRBV29-1 and TRBJ1-2; 8 nucleotides align to TRBD1. The CDR3 runs to 15 residues. The germline V gene has CDR1 SQVTM and CDR2 ANQGSEA. The trim removed 1 base at V and 4 bases at J, leaving 8 bases unmatched. The CDR3 protein is CSVEGNQGAGYGYTF. CDR3 bases: TGCAGCGTTGAAGGGAACCAGGGGGCTGGCTATGGCTACACCTTC.

A single count supports this clone. The J gene is TRBJ1-3, the V gene TRBV7-2, with D possibly being TRBD1 (5 bases). V was cut by 1 base and J by 2 bases, with 12 bases left in between. The length of the CDR3 is 16 residues. Looked up from germline, CDR1 is SGHTA and CDR2 is FQGNSA. The CDR3 DNA reads as TGTGCCAGCAGCTTAGTGCCAGGGTCACCTGGAAACACCATATATTTT. This codes for CASSLVPGSPGNTIYF.

This clone was counted a few times. The V gene is TRBV7-8, the J gene TRBJ2-6, with D maybe TRBD2 (6 bases). Germline V gene data show CDR1 as SGHVS and CDR2 as FQNEAQ. The CDR3 has 16 residues. Trimming pared 0 bases from V and 0 bases from J, leaving 6 bases between. The CDR3 DNA reads as TGTGCCAGCAGCTTAGCCGGGGGCTCTGGGGCCAACGTCCTGACTTTC. The encoded protein is CASSLAGGSGANVLTF.

CDR3 amino acids: CASSQNEKLFF. The CDR3 coding sequence is TGTGCCAGCAGCCAGAATGAAAAACTGTTTTTT. This rearrangement joins TRBV12-3 or TRBV12-4 to TRBJ1-4; D unclear. CDR3 length equals 11 residues. Trimming left V 6 bases short and J 5 bases short, with 4 bases between.

The chain couples TRBV28 to TRBJ1-5; D possibly corresponds to TRBD1 (5 bases). CDR1 MDHEN and CDR2 SYDVKM come from the germline V gene. Trimming shortened V by 5 bases and J by 0 bases, and 8 bases separated the two germline ends. The CDR3 has 14 amino acids. This chain's CDR3 is CASSDQGSNQPQHF. The CDR3 bases are TGTGCCAGCAGTGACCAGGGTAGCAATCAGCCCCAGCATTTT.

J is TRBJ2-7 and V is TRBV5-5; 7 nucleotides line up with TRBD1. CDR1 and CDR2 from the germline V gene are SGHKS and YYEKEE (reference sequence). The junction had 6 bases not matched to a gene; V was cut back by 0 bases and J by 3 bases. The CDR3 is made up of 15 amino acids. The CDR3 coding sequence is TGTGCCAGCAGCTTGGAGGGGGACAGTTACTACGAGCAGTACTTC. Translating it yields CASSLEGDSYYEQYF.

This chain's CDR3 is CASSLWQGHMNTIYF. CDR3 DNA: TGTGCCAGCAGCTTATGGCAGGGGCATATGAACACCATATATTTT. The rearrangement joins TRBV13 to TRBJ1-3; D perhaps matches TRBD1 (6 bases). The CDR3 is made up of 15 amino acids. Looked up from germline, CDR1 is PRHDT and CDR2 is FYEKMQ (reference sequence). V was shortened by 2 bases and J by 7 bases, with 15 bases between the two germline ends.

V is TRBV9 and J is TRBJ2-3, with a weak D call TRBD2 (5 bases). V lost 1 base and J lost 3, with 9 bases in between. The germline gives CDR1 SGDLS, CDR2 YYNGEE. The CDR3 runs to 14 residues. The CDR3 sequence is CASSVRGGTDTQYF. The DNA of the CDR3 is TGTGCCAGCAGCGTACGGGGTGGGACAGATACGCAGTATTTT. Full variable domain (outside the CDR3, taken from reference TRBV9 and TRBJ2-3): DSGVTQTPKHLITATGQRVTLRCSPRSGDLSVYWYQQSLDQGLQFLIQYYNGEERAKGNILERFSAQQFPDLHSELNLSSLELGDSALYFCASSVRGGTDTQYFGPGTRLTVL.

This chain uses TRBV25-1 with TRBJ2-3; tentative D call: TRBD2 (6 bases). Germline-derived CDR1 and CDR2 are MGHDK and SYGVNS. With 8 bases removed from V and 6 bases from J, the gap between germline ends came to 15 bases. This CDR3 region has 13 residues. DNA of the CDR3: TGTGCCAGCGGGACTCCTACTCATGATACGCAGTATTTT. Translation: CASGTPTHDTQYF.

The rearrangement uses TRBV5-4 and TRBJ2-3; D remains unclear. V was shortened by 4 bases and J by 1 base, with 7 bases between the two germline ends. The CDR3 has 13 residues. Germline CDR1 is SGHNT and CDR2 is YYREEE (reference sequence). This chain's CDR3 is CASSGRGTDTQYF. The CDR3 region has the DNA TGTGCCAGCAGCGGTCGGGGCACAGATACGCAGTATTTT.